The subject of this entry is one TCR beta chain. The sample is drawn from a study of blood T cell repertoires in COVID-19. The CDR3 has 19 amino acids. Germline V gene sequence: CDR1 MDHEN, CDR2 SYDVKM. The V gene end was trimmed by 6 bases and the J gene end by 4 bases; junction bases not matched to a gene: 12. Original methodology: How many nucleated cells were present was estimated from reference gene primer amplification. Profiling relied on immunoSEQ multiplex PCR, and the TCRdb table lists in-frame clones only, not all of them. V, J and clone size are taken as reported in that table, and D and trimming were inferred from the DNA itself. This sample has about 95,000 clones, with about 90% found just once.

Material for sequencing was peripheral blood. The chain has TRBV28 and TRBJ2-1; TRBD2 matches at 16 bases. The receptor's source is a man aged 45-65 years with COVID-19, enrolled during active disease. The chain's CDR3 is CASSPRGTSGGVIYNEQFF. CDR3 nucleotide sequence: TGTGCCAGCAGCCCTCGTGGGACTAGCGGGGGGGTGATTTACAATGAGCAGTTCTTC.